This T cell receptor (beta chain) was identified during a study of cytomegalovirus exposure and HLA in healthy donors. Study-level findings and limits: The authors enumerated over 150 TCR beta chains as linked to cytomegalovirus. It was found in a later analysis that first-cohort TCR clusters tended to co-occur in the 90 to 150 validation repertoires.

The protocol was immunoSEQ multiplex PCR, while the TCRdb copy is restricted to in-frame clones and leaves out a portion. The sample consists of 130,000 or so clones, around 90% of them appearing once. The CDR3 loop spans 14 amino acids. V shed 1 base and J shed 4 bases, with 8 bases lying between them. Germline V gene lookup returns CDR1 SGHRS and CDR2 YFSETQ. This clone was detected many times. Its antigen remains unidentified. The TCR comes from a woman aged 30 to 39 in good health and CMV-seropositive. The chain has TRBV5-1 and TRBJ2-2; possibly TRBD2 for D (5 bases). Sequencing was carried out using PBMCs. CDR3: CASSLRTLTGELFF. DNA for the CDR3: TGCGCCAGCAGCTTGCGGACTCTCACCGGGGAGCTGTTTTTT.